What follows are 13 T cell receptor beta chains derived from one specimen sequenced in a study of immune evolution from preneoplasia to lung adenocarcinoma. Profiling relied on immunoSEQ multiplex PCR, and the TCRdb table lists in-frame clones only, not all of them. Here the sample spans roughly 5,000 clones, more than 65% being singletons. Sequencing input: FFPE adjacent normal lung tissue. These receptor sequences come from a person aged 60 to 85 with lung adenocarcinoma.

The J gene is TRBJ1-1, the V gene TRBV9; D unresolved. Trimming removed 5 bases from V and 0 bases from J, with 11 bases in between. Germline V gene data show CDR1 as SGDLS and CDR2 as YYNGEE. The CDR3 is 14 amino acids. CDR3 in DNA: TGTGCCAGCAGTCCGGTGGGGTTGAACACTGAAGCTTTCTTT. Its translation: CASSPVGLNTEAFF.

The rearrangement links TRBV7-9 to TRBJ2-5; D remains ambiguous. V lost 3 bases, J lost 1 base, and 9 bases lay in between. Germline CDR1 SEHNR, CDR2 FQNEAQ (reference sequence). CDR3 length: 14 amino acids. The CDR3 sequence is CASSFMTIQETQYF. In DNA form, the CDR3 reads TGTGCCAGCAGCTTTATGACGATCCAAGAGACCCAGTACTTC. The full variable domain, completed using reference TRBV7-9 and TRBJ2-5, is DTGVSQNPRHKITKRGQNVTFRCDPISEHNRLYWYRQTLGQGPEFLTYFQNEAQLEKSRLLSDRFSAERPKGSFSTLEIQRTEQGDSAMYLCASSFMTIQETQYFGPGTRLLVL.

This clone was observed a handful of times. The rearrangement uses TRBV28 and TRBJ1-1; a weak D match, TRBD1 (6 bases). The CDR3 contains 14 residues. Per germline, CDR1 MDHEN and CDR2 SYDVKM. Trimming removed 9 bases from V and 1 base from J, with 15 bases in between. CDR3 coding DNA: TGTGCCAGTTCGATCCAGACAGGGAACACTGAAGCTTTCTTT. It encodes CASSIQTGNTEAFF.

The gene calls are TRBV4-1 and TRBJ2-7; weak D call: TRBD1 (6 bases). The CDR3 length is 16 residues. V lost 0 bases, J lost 2 bases, and 14 bases lay in between. Germline V gives CDR1 MGHRA, CDR2 YSYEKL. The CDR3 sequence: CASSQDSYRVAYEQYF. For the CDR3, the DNA is TGCGCCAGCAGCCAAGATTCATACAGGGTCGCCTACGAGCAGTACTTC.

This chain joins TRBV2 and TRBJ2-4; D gene ambiguous. The germline CDR1 and CDR2 sequences are SNHLY and FYNNEI. V was clipped by 2 bases and J by 6 bases, with 17 bases between them. The length of the CDR3 is 16 residues. The CDR3: CASSEHWWQDRNIQYF. CDR3 DNA: TGTGCCAGCAGTGAACACTGGTGGCAGGATCGAAACATTCAGTACTTC.

The chain is built from TRBV4-3 and TRBJ1-2; 10 bases line up with TRBD1. Germline loops: CDR1 LGHNA, CDR2 YSLEER. V gave up 0 bases and J gave up 7 bases; unmatched junction bases: 2. This CDR3 is 14 amino acids long. Here the CDR3 DNA reads TGCGCCAGCAGCCAAGATTGGGACAGGGGTGGCTACACCTTC. Its protein product is CASSQDWDRGGYTF.

Note on this clone: The same CDR3 also results from other DNA sequences found in this sample. The chain has TRBV6-5 and TRBJ1-4; the D gene is possibly TRBD1 (5 bases). CDR1 is MNHEY, CDR2 SVGAGI, per germline. Trimming shortened V by 5 bases and J by 8 bases, and 6 bases separated the two germline ends. The CDR3 loop spans 11 amino acids. The CDR3 is CASSRGEKLFF. The CDR3 nucleotides read TGTGCCAGCAGTCGGGGGGAAAAACTGTTTTTT.

A few counts support this clone. The chain carries TRBV9 and TRBJ2-1; 7 bases fit TRBD1. V lost 4 bases, J lost 4 bases, and 5 bases stayed unmatched. Germline values: CDR1 SGDLS, CDR2 YYNGEE. This CDR3 has 14 residues. CDR3 nucleotides: TGTGCCAGCAGCCCCGGGACAGTTTACAATGAGCAGTTCTTC. Translating it yields CASSPGTVYNEQFF.

The gene calls are TRBV6-1 and TRBJ2-7; 11 positions match TRBD1. The germline V gene has CDR1 MNHNS and CDR2 SASEGT. J was trimmed by 4 bases and V by 7 bases; bases with no gene match: 9. CDR3 length: 15 amino acids. The CDR3 sequence: CASTKAGQGGYEQYF. In DNA, the CDR3 is TGTGCCAGCACGAAAGCGGGACAGGGGGGGTACGAGCAGTACTTC.

The genes are TRBV29-1 and TRBJ1-2; D gene uncertain. Germline assignment: CDR1 SQVTM and CDR2 ANQGSEA. Deletions cut 6 bases from V and 5 bases from J, with 19 bases between. This CDR3 has 14 residues. DNA of the CDR3: TGCAGCGTCATGACTGGGAATTTTGGATATGGCTACACCTTC. It yields the protein CSVMTGNFGYGYTF.

This rearrangement joins TRBV19 to TRBJ2-3, with 8 nucleotides matching TRBD2. CDR1 is LNHDA, CDR2 SQIVND, per germline (reference sequence). The V and J ends lost 8 bases and 1 base, in that order; junction bases with no gene match: 8. The CDR3 spans 15 residues. As DNA, the CDR3 is TGTGCCAGTGGGGCGGGACTAGAGGGCACAGATACGCAGTATTTT. Its protein is CASGAGLEGTDTQYF.

This clone has just a few counts. The chain is built from TRBV11-2 and TRBJ1-1, with D possibly matching TRBD1 (6 bases). The length of the CDR3 is 16 residues. The germline V and J ends were trimmed by 5 bases and 0 bases, with 16 bases remaining between them. Germline V gene data show CDR1 as SGHAT and CDR2 as FQNNGV. The CDR3 DNA sequence: TGTGCCAGCAGCCTACCGGGTGGACAGCTGAACACTGAAGCTTTCTTT. As protein: CASSLPGGQLNTEAFF.

The chain carries TRBV7-2 and TRBJ2-5; tentatively, D is TRBD2 (5 bases). Trimming cost V 4 bases and J 5 bases, with 5 bases left between them. The CDR3 runs 11 residues. CDR1 SGHTA and CDR2 FQGNSA come from the germline V gene. In DNA form, the CDR3 reads TGTGCCAGCAGCTCGGGGGAGACCCAGTACTTC. Protein sequence: CASSSGETQYF.